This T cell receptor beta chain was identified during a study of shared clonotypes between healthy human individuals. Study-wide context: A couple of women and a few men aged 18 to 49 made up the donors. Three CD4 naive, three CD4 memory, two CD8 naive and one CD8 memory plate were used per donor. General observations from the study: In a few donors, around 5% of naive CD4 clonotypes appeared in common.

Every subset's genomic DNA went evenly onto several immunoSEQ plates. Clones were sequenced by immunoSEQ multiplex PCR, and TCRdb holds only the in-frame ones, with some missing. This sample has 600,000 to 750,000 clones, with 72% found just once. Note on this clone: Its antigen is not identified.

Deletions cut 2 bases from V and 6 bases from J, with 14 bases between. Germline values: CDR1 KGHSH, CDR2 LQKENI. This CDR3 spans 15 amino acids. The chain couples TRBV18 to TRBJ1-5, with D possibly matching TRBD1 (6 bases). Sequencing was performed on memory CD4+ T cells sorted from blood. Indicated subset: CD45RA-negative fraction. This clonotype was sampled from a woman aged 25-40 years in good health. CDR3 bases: TGTGCCAGCTCACCAAGTACAGGGAAGAGTCAGCCCCAGCATTTT. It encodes CASSPSTGKSQPQHF.